The rows below give T cell receptor beta chains drawn from one sample of a study of post-analysis software for immune sequencing data. TCRdb re-analysed the PCR reads in MiXCR, keeping a single row per CDR3 protein. The sample shows a few hundred thousand distinct CDR3 sequences, around a third of them seen only once. The sample was blood. Source of these receptors: a girl aged 2 to 17 with multiple sclerosis. The CDR3 runs from the conserved cysteine through the conserved F or W. The order of the fields is V gene, J gene, D gene, clone size, CDR3 DNA, CDR3 protein. The D gene is left open where the match is weak. Clone size is given for some rows only: seen once, a few or many times, or a class if the clone is expanded.

v_call: TRBV28
j_call: TRBJ1-2
d_call: TRBD1
clone_size: NA
cdr3_nt: TGTGCCATCCCCGGGACAGGGGGCACCCCTAACTATGGCTACACCTTC
cdr3_aa: CAIPGTGGTPNYGYTF

v_call: TRBV10-3
j_call: TRBJ2-3
d_call: NA
clone_size: NA
cdr3_nt: TGTGCCTCGGGACTGGCCACAGATACGCAGTATTTT
cdr3_aa: CASGLATDTQYF

v_call: TRBV4-1
j_call: TRBJ2-1
d_call: TRBD2
clone_size: NA
cdr3_nt: TGCGCCAGCAGCCAGGTTCTCGCCCTTAGGCGGGGGGAAAATGAGCAGTTCTTC
cdr3_aa: CASSQVLALRRGENEQFF

v_call: TRBV12-3/TRBV12-4
j_call: TRBJ2-7
d_call: TRBD2
clone_size: NA
cdr3_nt: TGTGCCACAAAGCGGGGTAGCTCCTACGAGCAGTACTTC
cdr3_aa: CATKRGSSYEQYF

v_call: TRBV7-2
j_call: TRBJ1-6
d_call: NA
clone_size: NA
cdr3_nt: TGTGCCAGCAGCTTAGGGGGGCGGAGCAATTCACCCCTCCACTTT
cdr3_aa: CASSLGGRSNSPLHF

v_call: TRBV5-1
j_call: TRBJ2-2
d_call: NA
clone_size: NA
cdr3_nt: TGCGCCAGCAGCTTCTCCCCCGGCGGGGAGCTGTTTTTT
cdr3_aa: CASSFSPGGELFF

v_call: TRBV28
j_call: TRBJ1-2
d_call: NA
clone_size: NA
cdr3_nt: TGTGCCAGCTCCCCGAGCGGTTTTGACTCCTACACCTTC
cdr3_aa: CASSPSGFDSYTF

v_call: TRBV11-2
j_call: TRBJ2-7
d_call: TRBD1
clone_size: few
cdr3_nt: TGTGCCAGCAGCTTACAGGGGGAAGTTGAGCAGTACTTC
cdr3_aa: CASSLQGEVEQYF

v_call: TRBV10-3
j_call: TRBJ1-4
d_call: NA
clone_size: NA
cdr3_nt: TGTGCCATCAAACAGGGTGAGAATGAAAAACTGTTTTTT
cdr3_aa: CAIKQGENEKLFF

v_call: TRBV11-2
j_call: TRBJ2-5
d_call: NA
clone_size: NA
cdr3_nt: TGTGCCAGCAGCTCCAGGGCTAGCAGGTTGGGTGAGACCCAGTACTTC
cdr3_aa: CASSSRASRLGETQYF

v_call: TRBV6-7
j_call: TRBJ2-5
d_call: TRBD1
clone_size: few
cdr3_nt: TGTGCCAGCAGTTACTATAGGGTGGCAGGGGGCCAAGAGACCCAGTACTTC
cdr3_aa: CASSYYRVAGGQETQYF

v_call: TRBV3-1
j_call: TRBJ2-5
d_call: NA
clone_size: NA
cdr3_nt: TGTGCCAGCAGCCAAGATCAAGACTCGGAGACCCAGTACTTC
cdr3_aa: CASSQDQDSETQYF

v_call: TRBV5-1
j_call: TRBJ2-5
d_call: NA
clone_size: NA
cdr3_nt: TGCGCCAGCAGCTTATCTTCACAGCAAGAGACCCAGTACTTC
cdr3_aa: CASSLSSQQETQYF

v_call: TRBV20-1
j_call: TRBJ2-1
d_call: TRBD2
clone_size: few
cdr3_nt: TGCAGTGTACACGACGGGCGGGGGGGCCATGAGCAGTTCTTC
cdr3_aa: CSVHDGRGGHEQFF

v_call: TRBV3-1
j_call: TRBJ2-7
d_call: NA
clone_size: NA
cdr3_nt: TGTGCCAGCAACCAGGGGGGTAGCGAAGCCTACGAGCAGTACTTC
cdr3_aa: CASNQGGSEAYEQYF

v_call: TRBV5-1
j_call: TRBJ1-2
d_call: NA
clone_size: NA
cdr3_nt: TGCGCCAGCAGCTCAACTTCGGACCGGACTGGGGGTGGCTACACCTTC
cdr3_aa: CASSSTSDRTGGGYTF